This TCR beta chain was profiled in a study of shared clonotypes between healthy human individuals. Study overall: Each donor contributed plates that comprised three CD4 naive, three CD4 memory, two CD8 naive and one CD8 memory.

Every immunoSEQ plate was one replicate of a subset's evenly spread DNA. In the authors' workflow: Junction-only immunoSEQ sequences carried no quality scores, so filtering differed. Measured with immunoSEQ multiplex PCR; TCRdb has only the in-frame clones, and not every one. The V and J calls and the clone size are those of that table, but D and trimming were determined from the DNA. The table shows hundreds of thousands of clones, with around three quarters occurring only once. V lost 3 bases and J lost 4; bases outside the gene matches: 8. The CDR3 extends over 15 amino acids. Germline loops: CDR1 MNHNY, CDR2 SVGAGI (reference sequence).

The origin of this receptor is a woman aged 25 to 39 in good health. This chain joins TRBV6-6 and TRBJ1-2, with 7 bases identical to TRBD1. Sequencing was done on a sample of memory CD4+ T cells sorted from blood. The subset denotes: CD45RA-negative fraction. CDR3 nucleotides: TGTGCCAGCAGTTATCTGACAGGGAGGCCCTATGGCTACACCTTC. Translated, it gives CASSYLTGRPYGYTF.